The 8 T cell receptor beta chains given below trace back to one sample, sequenced in a study of blood T cell repertoires in COVID-19. Repertoires were generated with immunoSEQ multiplex PCR, while TCRdb's copy carries only in-frame clones and drops some. The table shows about 94,000 clones, with 70% to 90% occurring only once. The sequencing input was peripheral blood. These receptors were obtained from a human donor with acute or convalescent COVID-19. The donor label of this sample is uncertain.

The DNA for the CDR3 is TGCGCCAGCAGCTTGGCAGCGAGCGAGCAGTACTTC. It is translated as CASSLAASEQYF. The rearrangement links TRBV5-1 to TRBJ2-7; no clear D gene. The germline V gene has CDR1 SGHRS and CDR2 YFSETQ. Between the trimmed V and J ends, which lost 0 bases and 6 bases, there was a span of 7 bases. The CDR3 loop spans 12 amino acids.

The V gene is TRBV9, the J gene TRBJ2-3; D is uncertain. Germline values: CDR1 SGDLS, CDR2 YYNGEE. This CDR3 is 16 amino acids long. V shed 2 bases and J shed 1 base, with 14 bases lying between them. In DNA, the CDR3 is TGTGCCAGCAGCGTTACGATGAGCGCGGGCACAGATACGCAGTATTTT. It specifies CASSVTMSAGTDTQYF.

The CDR3 coding sequence is TGTGCCAGTAGTAGGCTAGGCATGCGAGAATATGGCTACACCTTC. It specifies CASSRLGMREYGYTF. J is TRBJ1-2 and V is TRBV19; D unclear. Trimming left V 4 bases short and J 5 bases short, with 17 bases between. The germline V gene has CDR1 LNHDA and CDR2 SQIVND (reference sequence). The CDR3 runs 15 residues. The full variable domain, in which reference TRBV19 and TRBJ1-2 provide the parts outside the CDR3, is DGGITQSPKYLFRKEGQNVTLSCEQNLNHDAMYWYRQDPGQGLRLIYYSQIVNDFQKGDIAEGYSVSREKKESFPLTVTSAQKNPTAFYLCASSRLGMREYGYTFGSGTRLTVV.

The genes are TRBV7-2 and TRBJ2-2; D is uncertain. This CDR3 contains 14 residues. In germline, CDR1 is SGHTA, CDR2 FQGNSA. Trimming left V 1 base short and J 8 bases short, with 11 bases between. As DNA, the CDR3 is TGTGCCAGCAGCTTAGTTGCTGGCTTTGGGGAGCTGTTTTTT. Translation gives CASSLVAGFGELFF.

The CDR3 sequence: CAWTARGNEKLFF. CDR3 sequence (DNA): TGTGCCTGGACAGCTCGAGGGAATGAAAAACTGTTTTTT. The V and J genes are TRBV30 and TRBJ1-4, with D uncertain. The CDR3 length is 13 residues. Trimming shortened V by 4 bases and J by 5 bases, and 11 bases separated the two germline ends. Germline values: CDR1 GTSNPN, CDR2 SVGIG (reference sequence).

In its sample, this clone was seen once. The V gene is TRBV15, the J gene TRBJ2-7; D unresolved. V was clipped by 0 bases and J by 7 bases, with 13 bases between them. The CDR3 loop spans 14 amino acids. Per the germline V gene, CDR1 is LNHNV and CDR2 is YYDKDF (reference sequence). CDR3 nucleotides: TGTGCCACCAGCAGAGATACCGGTCCATGGGAGCAGTACTTC. Translated, it gives CATSRDTGPWEQYF. Combining the CDR3 with reference TRBV15 and TRBJ2-7 gives the whole variable domain DAMVIQNPRYQVTQFGKPVTLSCSQTLNHNVMYWYQQKSSQAPKLLFHYYDKDFNNEADTPDNFQSRRPNTSFCFLDIRSPGLGDTAMYLCATSRDTGPWEQYFGPGTRLTVT.

This clone was seen just once. The V call is TRBV6-6, the J call TRBJ2-1; no definite D call. There are 16 residues in the CDR3. Germline-derived CDR1 and CDR2 are MNHNY and SVGAGI (reference sequence). V shed 0 bases and J shed 3 bases, with 12 bases lying between them. CDR3: CASSYSIFTLYNEQFF. In DNA form, the CDR3 reads TGTGCCAGCAGTTACTCGATATTTACTCTCTACAATGAGCAGTTCTTC.

The chain couples TRBV5-1 to TRBJ1-3; D is ambiguous. This CDR3 comprises 15 residues. Germline values: CDR1 SGHRS, CDR2 YFSETQ. Trimming stripped 0 bases from V and 1 base from J, with 8 bases between. The CDR3 DNA follows: TGCGCCAGCAGCTTGGATTCGGGATCTGGAAACACCATATATTTT. It is translated as CASSLDSGSGNTIYF. Using reference TRBV5-1 and TRBJ1-3 for the parts outside the CDR3, the full variable domain is KAGVTQTPRYLIKTRGQQVTLSCSPISGHRSVSWYQQTPGQGLQFLFEYFSETQRNKGNFPGRFSGRQFSNSRSEMNVSTLELGDSALYLCASSLDSGSGNTIYFGEGSWLTVV.